This T cell receptor (beta chain) was recovered during a study of T-cell reconstitution after alpha-beta-depleted transplantation in children. Points from the study as a whole: Recipient T cells and thymic progenitors that survived gave rise to the high TCRbeta diversity observed at day 60 in some patients. One year after transplant, T-cell counts and diversity came mostly from newly produced T cells.

In its sample, this clonotype was seen many times. The target antigen is unknown. Looked up from germline, CDR1 is LGHNA and CDR2 is YSLEER. This CDR3 is built from 13 residues. Trimming stripped 1 base from V and 4 bases from J, with 7 bases between. A TCRbeta library incorporating unique molecular identifiers was prepared. TCRdb reprocessed the PCR reads via MiXCR and lists one record per CDR3 protein. Of about 200,000 distinct CDR3 sequences in the sample, roughly 6.5% were seen once. This clonotype was sampled from a girl less than two years old with combined immunodeficiency, due to receive a stem cell transplant. The chain is built from TRBV4-3 and TRBJ1-2; unclear D gene. Sequencing used PBMCs, obtained before TCRalphabeta/CD19-depleted stem cell transplant. The CDR3 here is CASSQGRAYGYTF. The CDR3 nucleotides are TGCGCCAGCAGCCAAGGAAGGGCCTATGGCTACACCTTC.